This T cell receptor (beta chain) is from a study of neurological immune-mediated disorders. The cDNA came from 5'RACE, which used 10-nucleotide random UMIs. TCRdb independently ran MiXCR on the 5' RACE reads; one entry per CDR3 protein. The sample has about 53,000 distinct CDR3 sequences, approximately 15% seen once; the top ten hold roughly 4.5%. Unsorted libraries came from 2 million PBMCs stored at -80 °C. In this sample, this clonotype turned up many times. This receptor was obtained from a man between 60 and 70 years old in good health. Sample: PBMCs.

The CDR3 DNA reads as TGTGCCATCAGTGTGGCATTGGGCAAGACTAGCGGTCCCACAGATACGCAGTATTTT. Its protein is CAISVALGKTSGPTDTQYF. This chain joins TRBV10-3 and TRBJ2-3; 9 bases align to TRBD2. The CDR3 totals 19 residues. CDR1 is ENHRY and CDR2 is SYGVKD in the germline V gene. V gave up 4 bases and J gave up 2 bases; unmatched junction bases: 16.